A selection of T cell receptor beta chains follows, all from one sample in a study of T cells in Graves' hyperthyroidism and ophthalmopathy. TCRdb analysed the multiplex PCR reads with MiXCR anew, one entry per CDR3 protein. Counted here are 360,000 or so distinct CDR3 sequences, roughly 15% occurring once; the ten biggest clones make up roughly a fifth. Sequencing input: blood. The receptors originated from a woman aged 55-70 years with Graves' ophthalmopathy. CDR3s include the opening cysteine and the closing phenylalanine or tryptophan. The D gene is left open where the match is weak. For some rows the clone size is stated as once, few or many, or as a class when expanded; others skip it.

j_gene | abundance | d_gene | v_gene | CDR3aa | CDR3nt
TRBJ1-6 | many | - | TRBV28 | CASSPVGGSISYNSPLHF | TGTGCCAGCAGTCCCGTGGGGGGTTCCATCTCCTATAATTCACCCCTCCACTTT
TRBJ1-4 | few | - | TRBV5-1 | CASSLGTTNEKLFF | TGCGCCAGCAGCTTAGGCACAACTAATGAAAAACTGTTTTTT
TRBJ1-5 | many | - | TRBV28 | CASRIGGATDQPQHF | TGTGCCAGCAGGATCGGGGGGGCGACGGATCAGCCCCAGCATTTT
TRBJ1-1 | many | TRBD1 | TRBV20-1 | CSAPGQGGDTEAFF | TGCAGTGCCCCGGGACAGGGAGGGGACACTGAAGCTTTCTTT
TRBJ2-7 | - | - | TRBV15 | CATSRMGPPREQYF | TGTGCCACCAGCAGGATGGGCCCACCGAGGGAGCAGTACTTC
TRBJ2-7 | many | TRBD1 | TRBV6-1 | CASSHTGTGSSYEQYF | TGTGCCAGCAGCCACACCGGGACAGGGAGTTCCTACGAGCAGTACTTC
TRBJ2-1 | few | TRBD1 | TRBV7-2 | CASNPGTGNEQFF | TGTGCCAGCAACCCAGGGACAGGCAATGAGCAGTTCTTC
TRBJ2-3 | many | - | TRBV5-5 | CASSFEWDTQYF | TGTGCCAGCAGCTTCGAATGGGATACGCAGTATTTT
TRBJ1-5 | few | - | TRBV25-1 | CASSETGGNQPQHF | TGTGCCAGCAGTGAGACTGGCGGCAATCAGCCCCAGCATTTT
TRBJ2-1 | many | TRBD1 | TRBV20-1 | CSARGWGQGNEQFF | TGCAGTGCTAGAGGCTGGGGACAGGGGAATGAGCAGTTCTTC
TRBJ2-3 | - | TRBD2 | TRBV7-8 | CASSSGQRASGMADTQYF | TGTGCCAGCAGCTCTGGTCAAAGGGCTAGCGGGATGGCAGATACGCAGTATTTT
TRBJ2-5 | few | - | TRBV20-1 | CSARTGATSQTQYF | TGCAGTGCTAGAACTGGGGCGACATCCCAGACCCAGTACTTC
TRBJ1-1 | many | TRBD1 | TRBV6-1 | CASSEQGWTEAFF | TGTGCCAGCAGCGAACAGGGGTGGACTGAAGCTTTCTTT
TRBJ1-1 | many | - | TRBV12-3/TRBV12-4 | CASSLDRITEAFF | TGTGCCAGCAGTTTAGACAGGATCACTGAAGCTTTCTTT
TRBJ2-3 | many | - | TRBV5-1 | CASSLKGPWDTQYF | TGCGCCAGCAGCTTGAAGGGGCCGTGGGATACGCAGTATTTT
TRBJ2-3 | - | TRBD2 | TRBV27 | CASSSRLAGYTDTQYF | TGTGCCAGCAGTTCCAGACTAGCGGGTTACACAGATACGCAGTATTTT
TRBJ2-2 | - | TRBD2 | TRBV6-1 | CASSVGLVHTGELFF | TGTGCCAGCAGTGTCGGACTAGTCCACACCGGGGAGCTGTTTTTT
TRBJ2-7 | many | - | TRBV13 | CASSPTGRHYEQYF | TGTGCCAGCAGCCCGACAGGGAGGCACTACGAGCAGTACTTC
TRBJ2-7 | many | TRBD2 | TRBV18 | CASSPGTKVEQYF | TGTGCCAGCTCACCCGGGACTAAAGTCGAGCAGTACTTC
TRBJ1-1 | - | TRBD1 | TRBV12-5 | CASGLANRGTEAFF | TGTGCTAGTGGTTTGGCGAACAGGGGCACTGAAGCTTTCTTT
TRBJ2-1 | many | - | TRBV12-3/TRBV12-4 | CASSRLSYNEQFF | TGTGCCAGCAGTCGCCTCTCCTACAATGAGCAGTTCTTC
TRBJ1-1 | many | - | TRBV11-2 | CASSLDGPLGTEAFF | TGTGCCAGCAGCTTAGACGGGCCTCTGGGGACTGAAGCTTTCTTT
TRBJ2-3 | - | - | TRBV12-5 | CASGLVVSGSTDTQYF | TGTGCTAGTGGTTTGGTAGTTAGCGGAAGCACAGATACGCAGTATTTT
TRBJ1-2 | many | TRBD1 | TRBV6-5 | CASSYGTGGFYGYTF | TGTGCCAGCAGTTACGGCACAGGGGGGTTCTATGGCTACACCTTC
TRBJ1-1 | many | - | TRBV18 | CASSPSGTTTTEAFF | TGTGCCAGCTCACCCTCCGGGACAACTACCACTGAAGCTTTCTTT
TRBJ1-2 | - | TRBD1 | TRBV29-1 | CSVVRGRGGYTF | TGCAGCGTTGTCAGGGGGCGCGGGGGCTACACCTTC
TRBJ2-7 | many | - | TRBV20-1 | CSAMGVEYAEQYF | TGCAGTGCCATGGGGGTAGAATATGCAGAGCAGTACTTC
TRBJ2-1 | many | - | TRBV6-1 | CASSVRSQSSYNEQFF | TGTGCCAGCAGTGTCCGGTCCCAGAGCTCCTACAATGAGCAGTTCTTC
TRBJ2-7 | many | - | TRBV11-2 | CASSLSRDVIYEQYF | TGTGCCAGCAGCTTAAGCCGGGACGTTATCTACGAGCAGTACTTC
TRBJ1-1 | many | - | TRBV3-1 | CASSQAAVRGGAEAFF | TGTGCCAGCAGCCAAGCCGCGGTCAGGGGAGGTGCTGAAGCTTTCTTT
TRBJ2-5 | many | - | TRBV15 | CATSRDRGRRAGEGETQYF | TGTGCCACCAGCAGAGATCGGGGAAGACGGGCGGGCGAGGGAGAGACCCAGTACTTC
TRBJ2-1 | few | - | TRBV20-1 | CSARDFGGPYNEQFF | TGCAGTGCTAGAGATTTCGGGGGCCCTTACAATGAGCAGTTCTTC